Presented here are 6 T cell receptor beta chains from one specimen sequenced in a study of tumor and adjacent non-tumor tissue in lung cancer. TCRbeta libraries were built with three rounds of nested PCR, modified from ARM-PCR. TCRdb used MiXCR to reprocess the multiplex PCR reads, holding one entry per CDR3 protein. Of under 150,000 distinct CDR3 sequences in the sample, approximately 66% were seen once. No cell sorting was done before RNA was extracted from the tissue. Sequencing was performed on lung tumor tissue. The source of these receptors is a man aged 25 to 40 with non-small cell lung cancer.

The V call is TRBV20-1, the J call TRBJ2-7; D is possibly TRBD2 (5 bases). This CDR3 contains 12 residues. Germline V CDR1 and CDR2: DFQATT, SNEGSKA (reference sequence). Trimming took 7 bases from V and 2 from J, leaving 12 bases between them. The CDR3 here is CSVGIAAYEQYF. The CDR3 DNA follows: TGCAGTGTCGGGATAGCCGCCTACGAGCAGTACTTC.

CDR3 loop: CSAANSGREYEQYF. DNA of the CDR3: TGCAGCGCTGCAAACTCCGGGAGGGAATACGAGCAGTACTTC. This rearrangement joins TRBV29-1 to TRBJ2-7; 8 bases line up with TRBD2. The CDR3 consists of 14 residues. V was pared by 7 bases and J by 4 bases, with 12 bases of the junction left unmatched. The germline CDR1 and CDR2 sequences are SQVTM and ANQGSEA.

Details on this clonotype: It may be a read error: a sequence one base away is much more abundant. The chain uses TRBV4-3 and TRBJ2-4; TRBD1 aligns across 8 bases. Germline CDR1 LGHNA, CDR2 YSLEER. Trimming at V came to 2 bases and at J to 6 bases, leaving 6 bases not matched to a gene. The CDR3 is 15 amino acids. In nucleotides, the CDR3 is TGCGCCAGCAGCCAACATGACAGGGGAGGAAACATTCAGTACTTC. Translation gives CASSQHDRGGNIQYF.

Here the CDR3 DNA reads TGTGCCAGCAGCTCAAGCTCTGGAAACACCATATATTTT. This codes for CASSSSSGNTIYF. The V gene is TRBV7-3, the J gene TRBJ1-3, with D uncertain. The CDR3 length is 13 residues. Trimming removed 4 bases at V and 0 bases at J, with 4 bases between. Per the germline V gene, CDR1 is SGHTA and CDR2 is FQGTGA.

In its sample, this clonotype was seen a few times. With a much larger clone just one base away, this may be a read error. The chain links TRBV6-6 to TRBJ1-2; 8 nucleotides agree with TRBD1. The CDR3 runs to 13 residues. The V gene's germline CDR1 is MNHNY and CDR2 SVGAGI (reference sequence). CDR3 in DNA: TGTGCCAACAGTCGTGGGACAGGCGTTGGCTACACCTTC. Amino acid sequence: CANSRGTGVGYTF.

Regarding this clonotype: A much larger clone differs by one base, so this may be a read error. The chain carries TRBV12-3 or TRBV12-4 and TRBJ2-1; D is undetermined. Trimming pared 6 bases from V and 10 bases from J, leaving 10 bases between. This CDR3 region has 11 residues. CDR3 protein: CASSRSYEQFF. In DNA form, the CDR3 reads TGTGCCAGCAGCCGCAGCTACGAGCAGTTCTTC.